This T cell receptor (beta chain) derives from a study of Ad26.COV2.S vaccination and SARS-CoV-2 variants. About the research overall: The trial was COV1001 and the donor's arm was Ad26.COV2.S. Ad26.COV2.S given intramuscularly, once or twice 56 days apart.

Concerning this clone: Its antigen remains unidentified.

Germline CDR1 SQVTM, CDR2 ANQGSEA. V was shortened by 3 bases and J by 2 bases, with 10 bases between the two germline ends. There are 13 residues in the CDR3. Overall study results and limits: Comparability of non-spike TCR breadth was observed across vaccine and placebo recipients. Measurements of TCR breadth and depth may have given underestimates of the total T cell responses.

The treatment denotes: 15 to 20 received Ad26.COV2.S at low or high dose, single or two shots; about 5 received placebo; per-sample allocation not given. The study sampled participants on day 63 after the first vaccine or placebo injection. Generated by immunoSEQ multiplex PCR, the TCRdb table keeps only in-frame clones and is missing some. Of some 420,000 clones detected, more than 75% appear once; the ten largest clones hold about 3.5%. Specimen: peripheral blood, collected in a trial of Ad26.COV2.S vaccine versus placebo. This sequence originates from a person aged 18-60 years who received the Ad26.COV2.S COVID-19 vaccine or a placebo. V gene TRBV29-1 combines with J gene TRBJ1-2; D not certain. CDR3 bases: TGCAGCGTTGAGAGAAGGATAAACTATGGCTACACCTTC. Its translation is CSVERRINYGYTF.